These 25 T cell receptor beta chains share one sample of origin, sequenced in a study of T cells in localized non-small cell lung cancer. The assay was immunoSEQ multiplex PCR, and TCRdb's table has in-frame clones only and misses some. The table lists tens of thousands of clones, 78% of them singletons. This specimen consisted of peripheral blood, obtained before any cancer treatment. The receptor source for this set is a male donor at least 60 years old with stage II squamous cell lung carcinoma.

This chain links TRBV5-1 with TRBJ2-5; maybe TRBD1 (7 bases). The last part of the DNA fits TRBJ2-7 better; the J call may be wrong. The CDR3 contains 15 residues. CDR1 SGHRS and CDR2 YFSETQ come from the germline V gene. In nucleotides, the CDR3 is TGCGCCAGCAGCTTGGATGCAGGGGGGCCCTACGAGCAGTACTTC. Translated, it gives CASSLDAGGPYEQYF.

The chain has TRBV7-6 and TRBJ1-5, with TRBD1 matching 10 bases. V gave up 4 bases and J gave up 7 bases; unmatched junction bases: 4. Germline CDR1 SGHVS, CDR2 FNYEAQ. The CDR3 covers 14 residues. In DNA form, the CDR3 reads TGTGCCAGCAGCTCGACAGGGGGCGAACAGCCCCAGCATTTT. This translates into CASSSTGGEQPQHF.

The V gene is TRBV6-1, the J gene TRBJ1-2; 8 bases align to TRBD1. This CDR3 has 13 residues. The V segment lost 7 bases and the J segment 7 bases; nucleotides outside the gene matches: 8. Germline loops: CDR1 MNHNS, CDR2 SASEGT. The chain's CDR3 is CASNKDRVGGYTF. DNA for the CDR3: TGTGCCAGCAACAAGGACAGGGTGGGTGGCTACACCTTC.

This chain joins TRBV19 and TRBJ2-1; 7 bases fit TRBD2. The trim removed 3 bases at V and 7 bases at J, leaving 6 bases unmatched. The CDR3 sequence is 14 residues long. Germline lookup yields CDR1 LNHDA and CDR2 SQIVND (reference sequence). The CDR3 DNA reads TGTGCCAGTAGTATGGGACTAAGGTGGAATGAGCAGTTCTTC. Protein sequence: CASSMGLRWNEQFF. Supplemented by reference TRBV19 and TRBJ2-1, the full variable domain reads DGGITQSPKYLFRKEGQNVTLSCEQNLNHDAMYWYRQDPGQGLRLIYYSQIVNDFQKGDIAEGYSVSREKKESFPLTVTSAQKNPTAFYLCASSMGLRWNEQFFGPGTRLTVL.

This chain connects TRBV4-2 to TRBJ1-5; D may be TRBD1 (5 bases). This CDR3 has 15 residues. Looked up from germline, CDR1 is LGHNA and CDR2 is YNFKEQ. V gave up 0 bases and J gave up 0 bases, with 6 bases separating them. The CDR3 region is CASSQEDNSNQPQHF. The CDR3 DNA follows: TGTGCCAGCAGCCAAGAGGACAATAGCAATCAGCCCCAGCATTTT.

The rearrangement joins TRBV7-7 to TRBJ2-5, with D maybe TRBD2 (6 bases). The germline V and J ends were trimmed by 5 bases and 3 bases, with 13 bases remaining between them. The CDR3 extends over 14 amino acids. Germline V lookup: CDR1 SSHAT, CDR2 FNYEAQ (reference sequence). The CDR3 region has the DNA TGTGCCAGCAGCCCAGGTAGCGGTGAAGAGACCCAGTACTTC. Its translation: CASSPGSGEETQYF.

The CDR3: CASSLEGGQGRNEQFF. CDR3 sequence (DNA): TGTGCCAGCAGCTTGGAAGGCGGACAGGGTAGAAATGAGCAGTTCTTC. The genes are TRBV5-4 and TRBJ2-1; 8 bases are a match to TRBD1. From germline, CDR1 is SGHNT and CDR2 YYREEE (reference sequence). The CDR3 covers 16 residues. V was pared by 0 bases and J by 7 bases, with 9 bases of the junction left unmatched. The full variable domain, rest sourced from reference TRBV5-4 and TRBJ2-1, is ETGVTQSPTHLIKTRGQQVTLRCSSQSGHNTVSWYQQALGQGPQFIFQYYREEENGRGNFPPRFSGLQFPNYSSELNVNALELDDSALYLCASSLEGGQGRNEQFFGPGTRLTVL.

This chain links TRBV12-5 with TRBJ2-5, with 8 bases aligning to TRBD1. V was pared by 5 bases and J by 0 bases, with 2 bases of the junction left unmatched. The CDR3 has 14 amino acids. The germline gives CDR1 LGHNT, CDR2 FRNRAP. CDR3 loop: CASGGRGHQETQYF. CDR3 in DNA: TGTGCTAGTGGTGGCAGGGGGCACCAAGAGACCCAGTACTTC.

The rearrangement uses TRBV21-1 and TRBJ2-2; TRBD2 is the table's D call, not checked against the DNA. TRBV21-1 is an annotated pseudogene. This CDR3 region has 18 residues. The CDR3 DNA follows: TGTGCCACCTTTCGTCGGAATAGCGCCTGGCCTAACACCGGGGAGCTGTTTTTT. Translation: CATFRRNSAWPNTGELFF.

CDR3 residues: CASSIESGAFF. The CDR3 DNA is TGTGCCAGCAGCATTGAATCGGGAGCTTTCTTT. This chain links TRBV6-5 with TRBJ1-1; D uncertain. The CDR3 spans 11 residues. Trimming removed 6 bases from V and 10 bases from J, with 12 bases in between. Germline V lookup: CDR1 MNHEY, CDR2 SVGAGI.

The chain couples TRBV7-2 to TRBJ2-1, with TRBD1 matching over 8 bases. Per the germline V gene, CDR1 is SGHTA and CDR2 is FQGNSA. J lost 6 bases, V lost 5 bases, and 9 bases had no gene match. This CDR3 is built from 15 residues. CDR3 coding DNA: TGTGCCAGCAGCCACAGGGGACAGGTCTCCAATGAGCAGTTCTTC. It encodes CASSHRGQVSNEQFF.

This clone was seen just once. The rearrangement uses TRBV9 and TRBJ2-7, with a weak D call TRBD2 (7 bases). Germline CDR1 reads SGDLS; CDR2 reads YYNGEE. Trimming cost V 3 bases and J 7 bases, with 17 bases left between them. The CDR3 is 14 amino acids. This CDR3 is CASSARGAGEEQYF. CDR3 coding DNA: TGTGCCAGCAGCGCCCGGGGGGCGGGGGAGGAGCAGTACTTC.

The gene calls are TRBV28 and TRBJ2-5; D could derive from TRBD1 or TRBD2 (5 bases each). The CDR3 spans 14 residues. Trimming removed 6 bases from V and 3 bases from J, with 14 bases in between. Germline-derived CDR1 and CDR2 are MDHEN and SYDVKM. The CDR3 coding sequence is TGTGCCAGCAGGGGAGAGGGGATAAAAGAGACCCAGTACTTC. The encoded protein is CASRGEGIKETQYF. Full variable domain (outside the CDR3, taken from reference TRBV28 and TRBJ2-5): DVKVTQSSRYLVKRTGEKVFLECVQDMDHENMFWYRQDPGLGLRLIYFSYDVKMKEKGDIPEGYSVSREKKERFSLILESASTNQTSMYLCASRGEGIKETQYFGPGTRLLVL.

The V and J genes are TRBV7-8 and TRBJ2-3; TRBD2 matches 7 bases. CDR1 and CDR2 from the germline V gene are SGHVS and FQNEAQ. The trim removed 1 base at V and 0 bases at J, leaving 10 bases unmatched. This CDR3 region has 18 residues. CDR3 DNA: TGTGCCAGCAGCTTAGATCCTCGCGGGAGCGTGAGCACAGATACGCAGTATTTT. It is translated as CASSLDPRGSVSTDTQYF.

The chain links TRBV5-1 to TRBJ2-1; 13 nucleotides align to TRBD2. Trimming at V came to 0 bases and at J to 6 bases, leaving 3 bases not matched to a gene. This CDR3 spans 16 amino acids. Germline V gene data show CDR1 as SGHRS and CDR2 as YFSETQ. CDR3 sequence reads: CASSLEGTSGANEQFF. The CDR3 nucleotides read TGCGCCAGCAGCTTGGAAGGGACTAGCGGGGCCAATGAGCAGTTCTTC.

This chain uses TRBV19 with TRBJ2-5, with TRBD1 matching 8 bases. CDR1 LNHDA and CDR2 SQIVND come from the germline V gene (reference sequence). The CDR3 consists of 13 residues. Unmatched junction bases numbered 5, after V lost 6 bases and J lost 5 bases. In nucleotides, the CDR3 is TGTGCCAGTAGCAGACAGGGGAGGGAGACCCAGTACTTC. This gives the protein CASSRQGRETQYF.

The chain joins TRBV5-8 to TRBJ2-1; D might be TRBD1 or TRBD2, each matching 6 bases. The V gene lost 3 bases and the J gene lost 0 bases, with 13 bases spanning the gap. The germline V gene has CDR1 SGHTS and CDR2 YDEGEE. The CDR3 totals 16 residues. The CDR3 spells CASSSMRDISYNEQFF. In DNA form, the CDR3 reads TGTGCCAGCAGCTCGATGCGGGACATCTCCTACAATGAGCAGTTCTTC.

CDR3 nucleotide sequence: TGTGCCAGCTGTCCGGGACAGGGTGAAGGCTACACCTTC. Residues: CASCPGQGEGYTF. V gene TRBV2 combines with J gene TRBJ1-2, with TRBD1 matching 9 bases. The CDR3 is made up of 13 amino acids. The J segment lost 8 bases and the V segment lost 8 bases, leaving 9 bases of the junction unmatched. Germline CDR1 is SNHLY and CDR2 is FYNNEI.

This sequence joins TRBV7-3 and TRBJ2-3; D not resolved. Trimming took off 2 bases at V and 1 base at J, with 19 bases between the two ends. Germline loops: CDR1 SGHTA, CDR2 FQGTGA. This CDR3 comprises 18 residues. CDR3 region: CASSLVRPAEWGTDTQYF. Written as DNA, the CDR3 is TGTGCCAGCAGCTTAGTTCGACCAGCCGAGTGGGGCACAGATACGCAGTATTTT.

The V call is TRBV7-3, the J call TRBJ1-1; D is unclear. V was trimmed by 5 bases and J by 10 bases, leaving 20 bases between them. CDR1 and CDR2 (germline): SGHTA, FQGTGA. The CDR3 spans 14 residues. The CDR3, as DNA: TGTGCCAGCAGCCCCACCGGGTTCCAAGCCGGAGCTTTCTTT. This sequence encodes CASSPTGFQAGAFF. Full variable domain (outside the CDR3, taken from reference TRBV7-3 and TRBJ1-1): GAGVSQTPSNKVTEKGKYVELRCDPISGHTALYWYRQSLGQGPEFLIYFQGTGAADDSGLPNDRFFAVRPEGSVSTLKIQRTERGDSAVYLCASSPTGFQAGAFFGQGTRLTVV.

The chain uses TRBV28 and TRBJ2-7; D is unresolved. V lost 7 bases, J lost 7 bases, and 14 bases lay in between. The CDR3 contains 12 residues. CDR1 and CDR2 (germline): MDHEN, SYDVKM. As DNA, the CDR3 is TGTGCCAGCATGACATCAACTCCGGAGCAGTACTTC. Residues: CASMTSTPEQYF. Together with reference TRBV28 and TRBJ2-7, the CDR3 gives the full variable domain: DVKVTQSSRYLVKRTGEKVFLECVQDMDHENMFWYRQDPGLGLRLIYFSYDVKMKEKGDIPEGYSVSREKKERFSLILESASTNQTSMYLCASMTSTPEQYFGPGTRLTVT.

In its sample, this clone was seen once. The chain has TRBV2 and TRBJ2-5; no clear D. The CDR3 consists of 13 residues. The germline gives CDR1 SNHLY, CDR2 FYNNEI. The CDR3 sequence: CACRAVNQETQYF. As DNA, the CDR3 is TGTGCTTGCCGGGCGGTCAACCAAGAGACCCAGTACTTC.

The gene calls are TRBV25-1 and TRBJ1-1, with TRBD1 matching 7 bases. Germline V lookup: CDR1 MGHDK, CDR2 SYGVNS. This CDR3 region has 13 residues. V trimming: 2 bases; J trimming: 5 bases; junction bases outside the gene matches: 2. The CDR3 sequence is CASSEKQGTEAFF. CDR3 sequence (DNA): TGTGCCAGCAGTGAAAAACAGGGGACTGAAGCTTTCTTT.

The rearrangement uses TRBV19 and TRBJ2-1; D remains ambiguous. Trimming removed 8 bases from V and 4 bases from J, with 15 bases in between. Per the germline V gene, CDR1 is LNHDA and CDR2 is SQIVND (reference sequence). The CDR3 contains 14 residues. Written as DNA, the CDR3 is TGTGCCAGTTGTTTTAGCATATCTTACAATGAGCAGTTCTTC. This encodes CASCFSISYNEQFF.

This chain connects TRBV5-4 to TRBJ2-7; tentative D call: TRBD1 (5 bases). CDR3 length: 14 amino acids. Trimming shortened V by 0 bases and J by 3 bases, and 10 bases separated the two germline ends. In germline, CDR1 is SGHNT, CDR2 YYREEE (reference sequence). The CDR3 protein is CASSLAGRVYEQYF. The DNA of the CDR3 is TGTGCCAGCAGCTTGGCGGGCAGGGTCTACGAGCAGTACTTC.